These 17 T cell receptor beta chains were sequenced from one sample in a study of blood T cell repertoires in COVID-19. Libraries were prepared by immunoSEQ multiplex PCR; TCRdb keeps only in-frame clonotypes and omits some of them. Of about 97,000 clones listed, 80% to 95% are singletons. The sequencing sample was made of peripheral blood. Receptors originate from a man in his fifties or sixties with active COVID-19.

This chain uses TRBV3-1 (or the pseudogene TRBV3-2) with TRBJ1-1; 11 bases map to TRBD1. J lost 5 bases, V lost 2 bases, and 4 bases had no gene match. The length of the CDR3 is 15 residues. The germline V gene encodes CDR1 LGHDT and CDR2 YNNKEL (reference sequence). DNA for the CDR3: TGTGCCAGCAGCCAACATGGGACAGGGGGGACTGAAGCTTTCTTT. This gives the protein CASSQHGTGGTEAFF.

This clone was observed once. The V and J genes are TRBV28 and TRBJ2-7; D perhaps matches TRBD1 (5 bases). The germline V and J ends were trimmed by 8 bases and 0 bases, with 11 bases remaining between them. In germline, CDR1 is MDHEN, CDR2 SYDVKM. The CDR3 is made up of 13 amino acids. The CDR3: CASGWGRSYEQYF. The CDR3 DNA sequence: TGTGCCAGCGGGTGGGGCCGCTCCTACGAGCAGTACTTC.

The rearrangement links TRBV14 to TRBJ2-5; 9 bases map to TRBD1. CDR1 and CDR2 from the germline V gene are SGHDN and FVKESK. The CDR3 sequence is 20 residues long. V lost 1 base to trimming and J lost 5 bases; unmatched junction nucleotides: 20. The CDR3 reads CASSQGRHRSGQGVWETQYF. The CDR3 nucleotides are TGTGCCAGCAGCCAAGGGAGGCACCGGTCGGGACAGGGCGTTTGGGAGACCCAGTACTTC.

V gene TRBV28 combines with J gene TRBJ2-1, with 9 bases identical to TRBD1. The V gene end was trimmed by 7 bases and the J gene end by 2 bases; junction bases not matched to a gene: 6. The germline CDR1 and CDR2 sequences are MDHEN and SYDVKM. The CDR3 is 15 amino acids. DNA for the CDR3: TGTGCCAGCACCAGGACAGGGGCGACCTACAATGAGCAGTTCTTC. Translating gives CASTRTGATYNEQFF.

The CDR3 coding sequence is TGTGCCAGCAGCTTAGGTCGACGGGCTAGCGGGAGACAAGAGACCCAGTACTTC. Translating gives CASSLGRRASGRQETQYF. The chain is built from TRBV7-2 and TRBJ2-5, with TRBD2 matching 10 bases. Germline V gene data show CDR1 as SGHTA and CDR2 as FQGNSA. Trimming took 1 base from V and 2 from J; bases not matched to a gene: 10. The CDR3 extends over 18 amino acids. Filled out from reference TRBV7-2 and TRBJ2-5, the complete variable domain reads GAGVSQSPSNKVTEKGKDVELRCDPISGHTALYWYRQSLGQGLEFLIYFQGNSAPDKSGLPSDRFSAERTGGSVSTLTIQRTQQEDSAVYLCASSLGRRASGRQETQYFGPGTRLLVL.

The J gene is TRBJ2-5, the V gene TRBV3-1 (or the pseudogene TRBV3-2); 7 positions match TRBD1. Germline V CDR1 and CDR2: LGHDT, YNNKEL (reference sequence). V trimming: 0 bases; J trimming: 4 bases; junction bases outside the gene matches: 11. There are 17 residues in the CDR3. This CDR3 is CASSQDLGDSWGETQYF. CDR3 DNA: TGTGCCAGCAGCCAAGATCTGGGGGACAGCTGGGGAGAGACCCAGTACTTC.

On this clone: The sample contains more than one DNA sequence encoding this CDR3. The V gene is TRBV4-1, the J gene TRBJ2-5; no clear D gene. V was pared by 0 bases and J by 5 bases, with 7 bases between. Germline V CDR1 and CDR2: MGHRA, YSYEKL. The CDR3 consists of 13 residues. The CDR3 nucleotides are TGCGCCAGCAGCCAAGATCGAGAGGAGACCCAGTACTTC. It translates to CASSQDREETQYF.

The table lists this clone with a count of one. The chain uses TRBV6-2 or TRBV6-3 and TRBJ2-5, with D maybe TRBD2 (5 bases). V was clipped by 4 bases and J by 5 bases, with 14 bases between them. CDR1 is MNHEY, CDR2 SVGEGT, per germline. The CDR3 loop spans 14 amino acids. CDR3 in amino acids: CASSSAGRGETQYF. The CDR3 DNA sequence: TGTGCCAGCAGTTCCGCCGGCCGCGGGGAGACCCAGTACTTC.

This clone has just one count. The chain uses TRBV7-9 and TRBJ2-3; TRBD1 is a possible D gene (6 bases). Trimming removed 4 bases at V and 1 base at J, with 21 bases between. Germline-derived CDR1 and CDR2 are SEHNR and FQNEAQ (reference sequence). This CDR3 is built from 18 residues. CDR3 loop: CASSSTHFDRSRTDTQYF. Here the CDR3 DNA reads TGTGCCAGCAGCTCCACCCACTTTGACAGGAGCCGCACAGATACGCAGTATTTT.

The V gene is TRBV2, the J gene TRBJ2-1; 7 bases map to TRBD1. The CDR3 contains 11 residues. In germline, CDR1 is SNHLY, CDR2 FYNNEI. V shed 5 bases, J shed 10 bases, and the junction held 2 bases outside the gene matches. The CDR3 DNA reads TGTGCCAGCAGTCAGACAGGGGAGCAGTTCTTC. This translates into CASSQTGEQFF.

V gene TRBV7-3 combines with J gene TRBJ1-2; 8 nucleotides align to TRBD1. Germline CDR1 SGHTA, CDR2 FQGTGA. Trimming at V came to 5 bases and at J to 5 bases, leaving 4 bases not matched to a gene. The CDR3 is 13 amino acids. The CDR3 loop is CASSPDRGYGYTF. CDR3 DNA: TGTGCCAGCAGCCCTGACAGGGGATATGGCTACACCTTC. Full variable domain (remainder filled in from reference TRBV7-3 and TRBJ1-2): GAGVSQTPSNKVTEKGKYVELRCDPISGHTALYWYRQSLGQGPEFLIYFQGTGAADDSGLPNDRFFAVRPEGSVSTLKIQRTERGDSAVYLCASSPDRGYGYTFGSGTRLTVV.

The V and J genes are TRBV18 and TRBJ2-3; D unresolved. CDR3 size: 14 residues. The ends were cut back, 3 bases at V and 0 bases at J, with 7 bases in the middle. Looked up from germline, CDR1 is KGHSH and CDR2 is LQKENI. The CDR3 loop reads CASSPDTSTDTQYF. The DNA for the CDR3 is TGTGCCAGCTCACCCGACACAAGCACAGATACGCAGTATTTT.

CDR3 DNA: TGCAGCGTTGTGCCTGGGCGTAGCACAGATACGCAGTATTTT. Its protein product is CSVVPGRSTDTQYF. This chain connects TRBV29-1 to TRBJ2-3, with D unclear. The germline V gene encodes CDR1 SQVTM and CDR2 ANQGSEA. CDR3 length: 14 amino acids. The V and J ends lost 4 bases and 0 bases respectively, with 11 bases between them.

The chain links TRBV5-1 to TRBJ2-6; 11 bases line up with TRBD1. Trimming removed 5 bases from V and 2 bases from J; junction bases left unmatched: 6. This CDR3 region has 17 residues. Germline CDR1 and CDR2: SGHRS and YFSETQ. The CDR3 loop is CASRPGQGVAGANVLTF. CDR3 coding DNA: TGCGCCAGCAGACCGGGACAGGGGGTAGCTGGGGCCAACGTCCTGACTTTC.

This clone was observed a few times. V and J are TRBV7-8 and TRBJ2-7, with D possibly matching TRBD2 (5 bases). Between the trimmed V and J ends, which lost 0 bases and 4 bases, there was a span of 16 bases. The CDR3 runs 16 residues. Per the germline V gene, CDR1 is SGHVS and CDR2 is FQNEAQ. The CDR3 region is CASSLAVSGSTYEQYF. For the CDR3, the DNA is TGTGCCAGCAGCTTAGCGGTATCGGGGTCAACATACGAGCAGTACTTC.

This clone occurred once. This sequence joins TRBV14 and TRBJ1-2, with TRBD1 matching over 10 bases. This CDR3 comprises 15 residues. Germline V CDR1 and CDR2: SGHDN, FVKESK. The junction had 6 bases not matched to a gene; V was cut back by 4 bases and J by 4 bases. This chain's CDR3 is CASSPRTGGFYGYTF. The CDR3 region has the DNA TGTGCCAGCAGCCCTCGGACAGGGGGATTCTATGGCTACACCTTC.

This clone has just a few counts. V usage is TRBV3-1 (or the pseudogene TRBV3-2) and J usage is TRBJ1-1, with D uncertain. The V gene lost 4 bases and the J gene lost 3 bases, with 15 bases spanning the gap. The CDR3 is made up of 15 amino acids. CDR1 LGHDT and CDR2 YNNKEL come from the germline V gene (reference sequence). The CDR3 sequence is CASSPGGRGDTEAFF. The CDR3 DNA reads as TGTGCCAGCAGCCCGGGAGGACGGGGAGACACTGAAGCTTTCTTT.